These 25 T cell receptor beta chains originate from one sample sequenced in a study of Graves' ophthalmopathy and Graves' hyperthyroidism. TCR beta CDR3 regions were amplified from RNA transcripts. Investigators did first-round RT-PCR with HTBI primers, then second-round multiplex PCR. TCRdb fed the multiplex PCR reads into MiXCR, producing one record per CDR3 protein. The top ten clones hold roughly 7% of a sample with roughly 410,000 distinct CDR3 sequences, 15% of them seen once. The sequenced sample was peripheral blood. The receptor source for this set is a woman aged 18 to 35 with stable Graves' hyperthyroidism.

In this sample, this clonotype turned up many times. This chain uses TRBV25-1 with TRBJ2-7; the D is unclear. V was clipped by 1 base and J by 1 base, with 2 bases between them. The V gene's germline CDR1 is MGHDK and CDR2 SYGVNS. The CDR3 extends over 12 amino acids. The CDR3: CASSEFSYEQYF. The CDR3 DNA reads TGTGCCAGCAGTGAATTTTCCTACGAGCAGTACTTC.

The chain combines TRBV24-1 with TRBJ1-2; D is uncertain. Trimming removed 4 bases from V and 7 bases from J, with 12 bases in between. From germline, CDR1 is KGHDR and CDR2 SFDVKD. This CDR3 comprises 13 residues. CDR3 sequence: CATSETGRSGYTF. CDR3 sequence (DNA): TGTGCCACCAGTGAGACCGGCAGATCTGGCTACACCTTC.

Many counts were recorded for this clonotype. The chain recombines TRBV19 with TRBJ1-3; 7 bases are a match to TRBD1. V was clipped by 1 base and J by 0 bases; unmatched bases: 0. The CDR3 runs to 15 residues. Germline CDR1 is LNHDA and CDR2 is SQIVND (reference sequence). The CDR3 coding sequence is TGTGCCAGTAGTATAGGACAGGGCTCTGGAAACACCATATATTTT. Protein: CASSIGQGSGNTIYF.

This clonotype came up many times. CDR3 nucleotide sequence: TGTGCCAGCAGCTGGGGGGGGTCTGGCAATCAGCCCCAGCATTTT. This translates into CASSWGGSGNQPQHF. The chain uses TRBV7-8 and TRBJ1-5, with a possible D match to TRBD1 (5 bases). The CDR3 extends over 15 amino acids. V was shortened by 4 bases and J by 2 bases, with 12 bases between the two germline ends. Germline V gene data show CDR1 as SGHVS and CDR2 as FQNEAQ.

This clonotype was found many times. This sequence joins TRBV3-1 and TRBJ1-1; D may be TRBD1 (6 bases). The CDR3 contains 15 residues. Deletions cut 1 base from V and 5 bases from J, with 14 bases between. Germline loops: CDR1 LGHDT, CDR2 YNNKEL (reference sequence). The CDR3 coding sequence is TGTGCCAGCAGCCAAGTTCGAGGAGGGGGGACTGAAGCTTTCTTT. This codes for CASSQVRGGGTEAFF. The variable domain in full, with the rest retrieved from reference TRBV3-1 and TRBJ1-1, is DTAVSQTPKYLVTQMGNDKSIKCEQNLGHDTMYWYKQDSKKFLKIMFSYNNKELIINETVPNRFSPKSPDKAHLNLHINSLELGDSAVYFCASSQVRGGGTEAFFGQGTRLTVV.

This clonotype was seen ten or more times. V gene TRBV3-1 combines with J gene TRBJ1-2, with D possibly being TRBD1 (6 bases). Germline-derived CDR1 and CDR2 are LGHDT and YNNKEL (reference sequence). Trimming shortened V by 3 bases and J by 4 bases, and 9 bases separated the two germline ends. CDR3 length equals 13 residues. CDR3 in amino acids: CASSQGHSYGYTF. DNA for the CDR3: TGTGCCAGCAGCCAGGGACACAGCTATGGCTACACCTTC. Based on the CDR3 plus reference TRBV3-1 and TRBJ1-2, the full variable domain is DTAVSQTPKYLVTQMGNDKSIKCEQNLGHDTMYWYKQDSKKFLKIMFSYNNKELIINETVPNRFSPKSPDKAHLNLHINSLELGDSAVYFCASSQGHSYGYTFGSGTRLTVV.

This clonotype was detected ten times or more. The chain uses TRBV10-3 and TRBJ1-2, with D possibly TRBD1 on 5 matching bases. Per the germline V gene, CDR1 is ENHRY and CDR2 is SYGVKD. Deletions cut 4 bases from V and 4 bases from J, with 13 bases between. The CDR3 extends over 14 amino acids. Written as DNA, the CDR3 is TGTGCCATCAGTGTAAACCGGGACGGCTATGGCTACACCTTC. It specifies CAISVNRDGYGYTF.

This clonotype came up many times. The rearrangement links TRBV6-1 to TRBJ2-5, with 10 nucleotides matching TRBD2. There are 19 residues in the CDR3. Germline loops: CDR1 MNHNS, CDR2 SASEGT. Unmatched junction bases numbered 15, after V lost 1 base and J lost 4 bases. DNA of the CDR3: TGTGCCAGCAGTGAAGGGGGTAGCGGGGGGAAAAGAAGGGTAGAGACCCAGTACTTC. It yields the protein CASSEGGSGGKRRVETQYF.

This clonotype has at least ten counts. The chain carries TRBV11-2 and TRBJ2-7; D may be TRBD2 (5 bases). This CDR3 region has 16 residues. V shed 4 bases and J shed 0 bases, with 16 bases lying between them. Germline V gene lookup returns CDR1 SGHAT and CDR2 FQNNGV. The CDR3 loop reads CASSSGRRPSSYEQYF. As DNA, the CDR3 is TGTGCCAGCAGCTCGGGGAGACGGCCGAGCTCCTACGAGCAGTACTTC.

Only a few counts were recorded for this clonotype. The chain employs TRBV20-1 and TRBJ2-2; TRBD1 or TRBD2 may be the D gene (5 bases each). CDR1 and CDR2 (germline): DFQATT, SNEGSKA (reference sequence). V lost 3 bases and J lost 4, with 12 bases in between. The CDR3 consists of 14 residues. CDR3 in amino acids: CSASTGRLTGELFF. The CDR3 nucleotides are TGCAGTGCTAGTACGGGGCGCCTCACCGGGGAGCTGTTTTTT.

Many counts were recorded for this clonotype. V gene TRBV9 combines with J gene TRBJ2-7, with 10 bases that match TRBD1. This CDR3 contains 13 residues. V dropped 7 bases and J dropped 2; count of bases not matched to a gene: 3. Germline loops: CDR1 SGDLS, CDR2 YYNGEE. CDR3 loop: CASGTGDTYEQYF. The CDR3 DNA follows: TGTGCCAGCGGGACAGGGGACACCTACGAGCAGTACTTC. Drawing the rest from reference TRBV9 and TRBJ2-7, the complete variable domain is DSGVTQTPKHLITATGQRVTLRCSPRSGDLSVYWYQQSLDQGLQFLIQYYNGEERAKGNILERFSAQQFPDLHSELNLSSLELGDSALYFCASGTGDTYEQYFGPGTRLTVT.

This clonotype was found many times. CDR3 sequence reads: CASSLVRDREFGYTF. DNA of the CDR3: TGTGCCAGCAGCTTAGTCCGGGACAGGGAGTTTGGCTACACCTTC. The chain employs TRBV11-2 and TRBJ1-2; 9 bases are a match to TRBD1. Trimming at V came to 1 base and at J to 7 bases, leaving 7 bases not matched to a gene. The CDR3 runs to 15 residues. Germline CDR1 reads SGHAT; CDR2 reads FQNNGV.

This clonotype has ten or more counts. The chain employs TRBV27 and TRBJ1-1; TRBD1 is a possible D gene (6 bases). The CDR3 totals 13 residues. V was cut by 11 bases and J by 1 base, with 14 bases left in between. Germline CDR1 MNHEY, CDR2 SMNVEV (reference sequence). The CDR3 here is CAGLRQENTEAFF. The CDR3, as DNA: TGTGCCGGCCTGAGACAGGAGAACACTGAAGCTTTCTTT.

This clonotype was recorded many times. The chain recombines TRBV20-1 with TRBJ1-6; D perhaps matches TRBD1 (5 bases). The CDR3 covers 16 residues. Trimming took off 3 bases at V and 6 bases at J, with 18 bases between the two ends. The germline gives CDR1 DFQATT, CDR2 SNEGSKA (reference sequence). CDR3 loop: CSASFGGDPFNSPLHF. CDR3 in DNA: TGCAGTGCTAGTTTCGGGGGGGACCCGTTTAATTCACCCCTCCACTTT.

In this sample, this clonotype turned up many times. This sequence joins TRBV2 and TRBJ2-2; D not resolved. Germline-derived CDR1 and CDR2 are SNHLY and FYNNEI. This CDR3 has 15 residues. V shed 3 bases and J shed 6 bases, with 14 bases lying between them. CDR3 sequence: CASSDRPAESGELFF. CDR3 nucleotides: TGTGCCAGCAGTGACCGTCCGGCAGAGTCCGGGGAGCTGTTTTTT.

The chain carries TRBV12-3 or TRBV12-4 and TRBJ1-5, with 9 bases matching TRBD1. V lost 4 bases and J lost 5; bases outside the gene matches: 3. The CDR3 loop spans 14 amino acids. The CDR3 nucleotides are TGTGCCAGCAGTTGGGACAGGGATGATCAGCCCCAGCATTTT. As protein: CASSWDRDDQPQHF.

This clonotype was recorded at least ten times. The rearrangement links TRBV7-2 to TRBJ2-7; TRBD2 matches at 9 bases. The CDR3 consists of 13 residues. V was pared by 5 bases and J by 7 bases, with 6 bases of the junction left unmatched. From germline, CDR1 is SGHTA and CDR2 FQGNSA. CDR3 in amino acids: CASSTPGLAEQYF. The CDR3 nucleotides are TGTGCCAGCAGCACCCCGGGACTAGCAGAGCAGTACTTC.

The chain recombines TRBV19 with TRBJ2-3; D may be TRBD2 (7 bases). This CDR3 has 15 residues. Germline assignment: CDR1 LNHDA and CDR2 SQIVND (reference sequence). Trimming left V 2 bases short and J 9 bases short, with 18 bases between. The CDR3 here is CASSITSLGGRTQYF. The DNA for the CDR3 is TGTGCCAGTAGTATAACATCTCTCGGGGGGCGGACGCAGTATTTT.

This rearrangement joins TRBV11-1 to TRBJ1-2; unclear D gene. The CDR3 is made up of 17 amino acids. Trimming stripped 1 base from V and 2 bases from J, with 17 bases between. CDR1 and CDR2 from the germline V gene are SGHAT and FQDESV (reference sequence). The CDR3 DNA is TGTGCCAGCAGCTTAGACCAGGCTCACTTACGGAACTATGGCTACACCTTC. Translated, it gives CASSLDQAHLRNYGYTF.

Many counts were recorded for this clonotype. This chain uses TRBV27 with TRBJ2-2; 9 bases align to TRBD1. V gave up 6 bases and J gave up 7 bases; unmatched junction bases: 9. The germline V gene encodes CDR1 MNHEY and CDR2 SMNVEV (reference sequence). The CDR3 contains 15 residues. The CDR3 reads CASRPDRGRDGELFF. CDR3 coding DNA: TGTGCCAGCAGACCGGACAGGGGACGAGACGGGGAGCTGTTTTTT.

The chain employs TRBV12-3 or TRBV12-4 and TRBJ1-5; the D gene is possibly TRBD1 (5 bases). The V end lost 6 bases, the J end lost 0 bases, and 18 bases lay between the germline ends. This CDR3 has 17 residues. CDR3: CASSISGGRGSNQPQHF. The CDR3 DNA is TGTGCCAGCAGCATCTCGGGGGGTAGAGGTAGCAATCAGCCCCAGCATTTT.

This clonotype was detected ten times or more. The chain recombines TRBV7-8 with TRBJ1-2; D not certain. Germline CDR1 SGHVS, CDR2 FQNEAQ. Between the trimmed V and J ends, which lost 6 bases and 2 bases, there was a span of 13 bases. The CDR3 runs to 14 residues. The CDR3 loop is CASRGGPINYGYTF. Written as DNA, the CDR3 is TGTGCCAGCAGGGGCGGCCCCATCAACTATGGCTACACCTTC. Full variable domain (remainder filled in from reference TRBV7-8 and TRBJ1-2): GAGVSQSPRYKVAKRGQDVALRCDPISGHVSLFWYQQALGQGPEFLTYFQNEAQLDKSGLPSDRFFAERPEGSVSTLKIQRTQQEDSAVYLCASRGGPINYGYTFGSGTRLTVV.

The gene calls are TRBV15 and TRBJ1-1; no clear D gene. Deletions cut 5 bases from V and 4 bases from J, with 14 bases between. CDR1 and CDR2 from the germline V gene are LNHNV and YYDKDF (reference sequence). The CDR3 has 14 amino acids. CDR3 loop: CATSGRPLGTEAFF. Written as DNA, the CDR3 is TGTGCCACCAGCGGACGCCCCCTCGGCACTGAAGCTTTCTTT.

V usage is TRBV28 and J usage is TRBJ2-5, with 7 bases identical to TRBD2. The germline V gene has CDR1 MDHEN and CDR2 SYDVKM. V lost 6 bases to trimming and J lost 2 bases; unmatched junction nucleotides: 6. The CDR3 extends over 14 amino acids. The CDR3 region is CASSWGGFQETQYF. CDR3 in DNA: TGTGCCAGCAGCTGGGGGGGATTTCAAGAGACCCAGTACTTC. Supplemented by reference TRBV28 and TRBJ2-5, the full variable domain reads DVKVTQSSRYLVKRTGEKVFLECVQDMDHENMFWYRQDPGLGLRLIYFSYDVKMKEKGDIPEGYSVSREKKERFSLILESASTNQTSMYLCASSWGGFQETQYFGPGTRLLVL.

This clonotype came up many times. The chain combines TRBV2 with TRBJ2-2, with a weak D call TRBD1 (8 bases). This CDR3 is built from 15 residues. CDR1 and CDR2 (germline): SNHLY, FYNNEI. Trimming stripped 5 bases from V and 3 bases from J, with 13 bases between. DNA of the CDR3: TGTGCCAGCAGTCATACAGGGGGGGACACCGGGGAGCTGTTTTTT. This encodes CASSHTGGDTGELFF.